These 10 T cell receptor beta chains originate from one sample sequenced in a study of blood T cell repertoires in COVID-19. Assay: immunoSEQ multiplex PCR; the TCRdb copy retains only in-frame clones and omits some. The table shows 200,000 to 300,000 clones, with around 86% occurring only once. Specimen: PBMCs or T cells enriched from blood (not recorded which). These TCRs come from a man between 35 and 55 years old who had recovered from COVID-19.

The chain is built from TRBV10-3 and TRBJ1-2; 10 bases are shared with TRBD1. Germline loops: CDR1 ENHRY, CDR2 SYGVKD. Losses at the gene ends were 6 bases for V and 7 bases for J; bases not matched to a gene: 14. CDR3 length: 16 amino acids. The CDR3 coding sequence is TGTGCCATCAGCCCAAACCCCGGACAGGGGGAAGCTGGCTACACCTTC. Encoded protein: CAISPNPGQGEAGYTF.

This chain links TRBV7-3 with TRBJ2-3; 8 bases are shared with TRBD2. The CDR3 runs 15 residues. Germline V gene data show CDR1 as SGHTA and CDR2 as FQGTGA. The V segment lost 5 bases and the J segment 2 bases; nucleotides outside the gene matches: 6. The CDR3 loop is CASSDVSGNTDTQYF. CDR3 bases: TGTGCCAGCAGCGACGTTAGCGGGAACACAGATACGCAGTATTTT.

The CDR3 region has the DNA TGCGCCAGCAGCCTCCTTGGACTAGCCCGCTTACAAGAGACCCAGTACTTC. Its protein is CASSLLGLARLQETQYF. The rearrangement uses TRBV4-1 and TRBJ2-5; 8 bases are a match to TRBD2. This CDR3 contains 17 residues. Trimming at V came to 4 bases and at J to 2 bases, leaving 12 bases not matched to a gene. The germline CDR1 and CDR2 sequences are MGHRA and YSYEKL.

This clone was detected only once. This chain uses TRBV7-8 with TRBJ1-5; 7 bases line up with TRBD1. Per the germline V gene, CDR1 is SGHVS and CDR2 is FQNEAQ. With 4 bases clipped from V and 0 bases from J, the junction kept 3 bases outside the gene matches. This CDR3 region has 15 residues. CDR3 nucleotide sequence: TGTGCCAGCAGCTCACAGGGGAATAGCAATCAGCCCCAGCATTTT. Its protein is CASSSQGNSNQPQHF.

This sequence joins TRBV30 and TRBJ1-3, with D tentatively TRBD1 (5 bases). CDR3 length: 16 amino acids. The germline gives CDR1 GTSNPN, CDR2 SVGIG (reference sequence). With 1 base removed from V and 3 bases from J, the gap between germline ends came to 16 bases. The CDR3 sequence is CAWSDWEGLGGNTIYF. For the CDR3, the DNA is TGTGCCTGGAGTGATTGGGAGGGGTTAGGTGGAAACACCATATATTTT.

The rearrangement links TRBV10-3 to TRBJ1-1; D is perhaps TRBD1 (6 bases). V was shortened by 5 bases and J by 11 bases, with 18 bases between the two germline ends. CDR1 is ENHRY and CDR2 is SYGVKD in the germline V gene. CDR3 size: 13 residues. The CDR3 sequence: CAISSSGVGRAFF. For the CDR3, the DNA is TGTGCCATCAGTTCCTCAGGGGTCGGGAGGGCTTTCTTT.

This clone showed up just a few times. This chain joins TRBV7-9 and TRBJ2-7; 8 nucleotides align to TRBD1. Germline V gives CDR1 SEHNR, CDR2 FQNEAQ (reference sequence). The V segment lost 6 bases and the J segment 6 bases; nucleotides outside the gene matches: 7. This CDR3 is built from 13 residues. The CDR3 is CASRSKTGVEQYF. In DNA form, the CDR3 reads TGTGCCAGCAGGAGCAAGACAGGGGTCGAGCAGTACTTC.

J is TRBJ1-2 and V is TRBV3-1 (or the pseudogene TRBV3-2); the D is unclear. Germline CDR1 and CDR2: LGHDT and YNNKEL (reference sequence). This CDR3 comprises 13 residues. The V end lost 2 bases, the J end lost 6 bases, and 10 bases lay between the germline ends. The CDR3 coding sequence is TGTGCCAGCAGCCAACGGCCAGGCAATGGCTACACCTTC. This gives the protein CASSQRPGNGYTF.

This sequence joins TRBV10-3 and TRBJ2-7, with 7 bases fitting TRBD1. CDR3 length: 13 residues. CDR1 and CDR2 from the germline V gene are ENHRY and SYGVKD. Losses at the gene ends were 5 bases for V and 4 bases for J; bases not matched to a gene: 5. The CDR3 loop reads CAISRDRTYEQYF. The CDR3 nucleotides are TGTGCCATCAGTCGGGACAGAACATACGAGCAGTACTTC.

The chain links TRBV4-1 to TRBJ2-1, with 10 bases identical to TRBD2. The V segment lost 4 bases and the J segment 2 bases; nucleotides outside the gene matches: 8. In germline, CDR1 is MGHRA, CDR2 YSYEKL. The CDR3 contains 17 residues. The chain's CDR3 is CASSLRIAGGTYNEQFF. In DNA, the CDR3 is TGCGCCAGCAGCCTCCGGATAGCGGGGGGAACCTACAATGAGCAGTTCTTC.